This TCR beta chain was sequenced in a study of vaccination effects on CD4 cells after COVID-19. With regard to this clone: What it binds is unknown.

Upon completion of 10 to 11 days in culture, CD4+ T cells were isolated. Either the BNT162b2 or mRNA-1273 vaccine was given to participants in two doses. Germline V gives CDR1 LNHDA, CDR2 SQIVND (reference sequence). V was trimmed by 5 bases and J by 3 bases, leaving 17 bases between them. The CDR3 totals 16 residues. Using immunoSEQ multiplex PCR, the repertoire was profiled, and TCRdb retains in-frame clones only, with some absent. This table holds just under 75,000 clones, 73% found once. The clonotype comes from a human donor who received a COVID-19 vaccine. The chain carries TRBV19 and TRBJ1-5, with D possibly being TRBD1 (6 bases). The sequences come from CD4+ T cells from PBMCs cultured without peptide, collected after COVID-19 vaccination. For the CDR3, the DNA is TGTGCCAGTAGTCTAACAACAGGGACCTACAATCAGCCCCAGCATTTT. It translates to CASSLTTGTYNQPQHF.